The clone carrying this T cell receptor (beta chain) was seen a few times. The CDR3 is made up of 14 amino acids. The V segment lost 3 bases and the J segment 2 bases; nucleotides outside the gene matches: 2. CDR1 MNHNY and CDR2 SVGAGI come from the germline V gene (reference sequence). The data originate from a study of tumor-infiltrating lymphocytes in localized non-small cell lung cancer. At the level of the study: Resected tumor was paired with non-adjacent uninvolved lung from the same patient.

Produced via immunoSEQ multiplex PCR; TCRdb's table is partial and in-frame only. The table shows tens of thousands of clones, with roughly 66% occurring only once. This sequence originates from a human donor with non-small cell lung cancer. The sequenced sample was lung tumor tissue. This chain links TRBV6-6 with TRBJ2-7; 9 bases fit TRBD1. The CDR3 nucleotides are TGTGCCAGCAGTTATGGGACAGGGACCTACGAGCAGTACTTC. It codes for CASSYGTGTYEQYF.